Below, 23 T cell receptor beta chains from the same sample are listed, as sequenced in a study of OX40 agonist ivuxolimab in advanced cancers. Sequenced by immunoSEQ multiplex PCR; TCRdb stores in-frame clones only, minus some. Of about 19,000 clones listed, about four fifths are singletons. The starting material was CD4+ or CD8+ T cells sorted from blood, obtained in a trial of the OX40 agonist ivuxolimab. Receptor source: an adult with an advanced solid tumor such as melanoma, head and neck, liver or kidney cancer.

The genes are TRBV4-1 and TRBJ2-7; TRBD2 aligns across 10 bases. CDR3 length equals 15 residues. The ends lost 4 bases at V and 4 bases at J; junction bases unmatched: 7. Germline CDR1 and CDR2: MGHRA and YSYEKL. For the CDR3, the DNA is TGCGCCAGCAGCCCACGATCTAGCGGGAGATACGAGCAGTACTTC. Translation: CASSPRSSGRYEQYF.

The rearrangement joins TRBV11-2 to TRBJ1-2, with D possibly matching TRBD1 (6 bases). Germline V gives CDR1 SGHAT, CDR2 FQNNGV. This CDR3 has 14 amino acids. V lost 5 bases, J lost 2 bases, and 12 bases lay in between. CDR3 protein: CASSMGTPNYGYTF. DNA for the CDR3: TGTGCCAGCAGCATGGGGACACCCAACTATGGCTACACCTTC. The full variable domain, its missing parts supplied by reference TRBV11-2 and TRBJ1-2, is EAGVAQSPRYKIIEKRQSVAFWCNPISGHATLYWYQQILGQGPKLLIQFQNNGVVDDSQLPKDRFSAERLKGVDSTLKIQPAKLEDSAVYLCASSMGTPNYGYTFGSGTRLTVV.

This sequence joins TRBV28 and TRBJ2-7; D not certain. This CDR3 is 12 amino acids long. The germline gives CDR1 MDHEN, CDR2 SYDVKM. Trimming shortened V by 6 bases and J by 3 bases, and 9 bases separated the two germline ends. The CDR3 DNA is TGTGCCAGCAGAACTGGGATCTACGAGCAGTACTTC. It encodes CASRTGIYEQYF.

The CDR3 region has the DNA TGTGCCAGCAGCTTGGCCGGACAGGGGGACACTGAAGCTTTCTTT. Translated: CASSLAGQGDTEAFF. The chain couples TRBV5-4 to TRBJ1-1, with TRBD1 identical over 10 bases. The ends lost 0 bases at V and 3 bases at J; junction bases unmatched: 2. There are 15 residues in the CDR3. Per the germline V gene, CDR1 is SGHNT and CDR2 is YYREEE (reference sequence).

This sequence joins TRBV7-9 and TRBJ1-1, with 8 positions matching TRBD1. Germline CDR1 is SEHNR and CDR2 is FQNEAQ (reference sequence). The CDR3 sequence is 15 residues long. V was clipped by 3 bases and J by 5 bases; unmatched bases: 8. The CDR3 DNA follows: TGTGCCAGCAGCTTCATCCAGGGGGCAAAGACTGAAGCTTTCTTT. Encoded protein: CASSFIQGAKTEAFF.

This clone has just a few counts. This sequence joins TRBV9 and TRBJ2-1; 7 bases agree with TRBD1. With 0 bases clipped from V and 9 bases from J, the junction kept 3 bases outside the gene matches. CDR1 and CDR2 (germline): SGDLS, YYNGEE. The CDR3 totals 13 residues. Here the CDR3 reads CASSVVGGSEQFF. For the CDR3, the DNA is TGTGCCAGCAGCGTAGTAGGGGGCAGTGAGCAGTTCTTC.

The chain has TRBV14 and TRBJ1-2; D gene unclear. V lost 1 base and J lost 1, with 7 bases in between. CDR1 and CDR2 (germline): SGHDN, FVKESK. The CDR3 is made up of 14 amino acids. The CDR3 DNA reads TGTGCCAGCAGCCAAGGCGATGTTAACTATGGCTACACCTTC. This codes for CASSQGDVNYGYTF.

This chain joins TRBV29-1 and TRBJ1-2, with a tentative D call TRBD1 (5 bases). The CDR3 has 14 amino acids. V gave up 3 bases and J gave up 1 base, with 12 bases separating them. From germline, CDR1 is SQVTM and CDR2 ANQGSEA. The CDR3 DNA follows: TGCAGCGTTGATGCCCGGGGACGTAACTATGGCTACACCTTC. It encodes CSVDARGRNYGYTF.

This clone was counted between two and nine times. The chain employs TRBV15 and TRBJ1-5; TRBD1 might be the D (5 bases). The germline gives CDR1 LNHNV, CDR2 YYDKDF (reference sequence). The CDR3 spans 12 residues. Deletions cut 8 bases from V and 4 bases from J, with 9 bases between. The CDR3 protein is CATGGENQPQHF. The DNA for the CDR3 is TGTGCCACCGGGGGGGAGAATCAGCCCCAGCATTTT.

The genes are TRBV30 and TRBJ1-6; tentatively, D is TRBD1 (6 bases). The ends were cut back, 1 base at V and 2 bases at J, with 9 bases in the middle. The CDR3 spans 15 residues. Germline lookup yields CDR1 GTSNPN and CDR2 SVGIG (reference sequence). The CDR3 spells CAWSATGAYNSPLHF. CDR3 nucleotide sequence: TGTGCCTGGAGTGCGACAGGTGCCTATAATTCACCCCTCCACTTT.

The chain combines TRBV6-6 with TRBJ1-3; 7 bases are a match to TRBD1. Germline lookup yields CDR1 MNHNY and CDR2 SVGAGI (reference sequence). Trimming at V came to 2 bases and at J to 0 bases, leaving 4 bases not matched to a gene. The CDR3 contains 16 residues. In DNA form, the CDR3 reads TGTGCCAGCAGTTACGGAGGGGGCGACTCTGGAAACACCATATATTTT. Translation gives CASSYGGGDSGNTIYF.

The chain couples TRBV4-3 to TRBJ2-7; D might be TRBD1 (5 bases). This CDR3 is 15 amino acids long. V was cut by 0 bases and J by 0 bases, with 9 bases left in between. Per the germline V gene, CDR1 is LGHNA and CDR2 is YSLEER. The CDR3 is CASSQDPGLSYEQYF. CDR3 in DNA: TGCGCCAGCAGCCAAGATCCAGGGCTCTCCTACGAGCAGTACTTC.

The gene calls are TRBV7-3 and TRBJ2-2; D may match TRBD1 or TRBD2 (6 bases each). The V gene lost 2 bases and the J gene lost 6 bases, with 22 bases spanning the gap. Germline-derived CDR1 and CDR2 are SGHTA and FQGTGA. CDR3 length: 18 amino acids. Here the CDR3 DNA reads TGTGCCAGCAGCTTACGAGGGCGGGACATGTTAAATCCCGGGGAGCTGTTTTTT. The encoded protein is CASSLRGRDMLNPGELFF.

This chain joins TRBV6-1 and TRBJ2-7; D assignment may be TRBD1 or TRBD2 (5 bases each). The germline V gene encodes CDR1 MNHNS and CDR2 SASEGT. This CDR3 is 13 amino acids long. The V and J ends lost 6 bases and 2 bases respectively, with 11 bases between them. CDR3 loop: CASSRDLTYEQYF. CDR3 DNA: TGTGCCAGCAGCAGGGACCTCACCTACGAGCAGTACTTC.

This chain links TRBV4-1 with TRBJ1-1; 8 bases fit TRBD1. CDR3 length: 13 residues. The germline V gene has CDR1 MGHRA and CDR2 YSYEKL. V shed 2 bases and J 10 bases; nucleotides not matched to a gene: 6. DNA of the CDR3: TGCGCCAGCAGCCAATTCGGACAGGGTAGAGCTTTCTTT. Its protein is CASSQFGQGRAFF.

This clone was counted a few times. The V call is TRBV19, the J call TRBJ1-2; 7 nucleotides align to TRBD1. CDR1 and CDR2 (germline): LNHDA, SQIVND (reference sequence). V was pared by 4 bases and J by 5 bases, with 7 bases of the junction left unmatched. The CDR3 spans 14 residues. The CDR3 reads CASSKDRVSYGYTF. The CDR3 coding sequence is TGTGCCAGTAGTAAAGACAGGGTCTCTTATGGCTACACCTTC.

The genes are TRBV19 and TRBJ1-1; D might be TRBD1 (6 bases). This CDR3 has 14 residues. The V gene's germline CDR1 is LNHDA and CDR2 SQIVND (reference sequence). Trimming stripped 2 bases from V and 5 bases from J, with 12 bases between. Here the CDR3 reads CASSILQGGTEAFF. CDR3 nucleotide sequence: TGTGCCAGTAGTATACTACAGGGAGGGACTGAAGCTTTCTTT.

The V gene is TRBV4-2, the J gene TRBJ2-7; 9 positions match TRBD2. Unmatched junction bases numbered 10, after V lost 3 bases and J lost 4 bases. The germline V gene encodes CDR1 LGHNA and CDR2 YNFKEQ. The CDR3 is made up of 16 amino acids. The CDR3 DNA follows: TGTGCCAGCAGCCAGGTTATTAGCGGGAGTCAGTACGAGCAGTACTTC. The encoded protein is CASSQVISGSQYEQYF.

This chain links TRBV29-1 with TRBJ2-7; 9 bases agree with TRBD2. The CDR3 covers 16 residues. V was pared by 1 base and J by 3 bases, with 10 bases of the junction left unmatched. Germline CDR1 reads SQVTM; CDR2 reads ANQGSEA. CDR3 loop: CSVEGGPSGGIYEQYF. Written as DNA, the CDR3 is TGCAGCGTTGAAGGTGGACCGAGCGGGGGGATCTACGAGCAGTACTTC.

The sample holds a few counts of this clone. The chain carries TRBV7-9 and TRBJ2-1; 9 bases are shared with TRBD2. Germline values: CDR1 SEHNR, CDR2 FQNEAQ (reference sequence). The CDR3 extends over 17 amino acids. After removal of 5 bases from V and 5 bases from J, the junction contained 13 bases not matched to a gene. CDR3: CASSDGQWTSEHNEQFF. The CDR3 DNA reads as TGTGCCAGCAGCGATGGCCAGTGGACTAGCGAACACAATGAGCAGTTCTTC.

This clone appeared a single time. V gene TRBV28 combines with J gene TRBJ2-3; 10 bases are shared with TRBD2. V was pared by 2 bases and J by 4 bases, with 9 bases of the junction left unmatched. The CDR3 sequence is 17 residues long. CDR1 is MDHEN and CDR2 is SYDVKM in the germline V gene. The CDR3 nucleotides read TGTGCCAGCAGTTTAGTCCAAGCGGGAGGGCCATCAGATACGCAGTATTTT. As protein: CASSLVQAGGPSDTQYF.

The V gene is TRBV25-1, the J gene TRBJ1-2, with 8 bases that match TRBD1. The CDR3 spans 15 residues. Germline values: CDR1 MGHDK, CDR2 SYGVNS. The V and J ends lost 3 bases and 1 base, in that order; junction bases with no gene match: 4. The CDR3 reads CASSDKGQVNYGYTF. CDR3 DNA sequence: TGTGCCAGCAGTGATAAGGGACAGGTTAACTATGGCTACACCTTC.

V gene TRBV18 combines with J gene TRBJ2-5, with 13 nucleotides matching TRBD2. CDR1 and CDR2 from the germline V gene are KGHSH and LQKENI. The CDR3 sequence is 17 residues long. The ends lost 6 bases at V and 5 bases at J; junction bases unmatched: 12. CDR3 sequence reads: CASSPTPGLAGWETQYF. The CDR3 DNA follows: TGTGCCAGCTCCCCAACTCCGGGACTAGCGGGATGGGAGACCCAGTACTTC.